The rows below give T cell receptor beta chains drawn from one sample of a study of blood T cell repertoires in COVID-19. Sequencing was performed with immunoSEQ multiplex PCR; in TCRdb, only in-frame clones are kept and a portion is missing. The data hold around 42,000 clones, with 85% observed a single time. Input material: peripheral blood. The origin of the receptors is a woman in her 70s in a cohort sampled during active COVID-19. Each CDR3 is given without its conserved first and last residue. Each record gives: D gene, V gene, J gene, CDR3 protein. A D gene is named only where the DNA matches it firmly.

D gene: TRBD2
V gene: TRBV4-3
J gene: TRBJ2-3
CDR3 protein: ASSHTTSAKYTQY

D gene: TRBD1
V gene: TRBV7-2
J gene: TRBJ2-2
CDR3 protein: ASSTRDRALTGELF

D gene: .
V gene: TRBV2
J gene: TRBJ1-6
CDR3 protein: ATGQDYNSPLH

D gene: TRBD2
V gene: TRBV3-1/TRBV3-2
J gene: TRBJ2-1
CDR3 protein: ASSTGTSGSYEQF

D gene: TRBD1
V gene: TRBV13
J gene: TRBJ1-2
CDR3 protein: ASSLNKPGTGVRGYT

D gene: TRBD2
V gene: TRBV28
J gene: TRBJ2-7
CDR3 protein: ASSSGLRGSSMSFYEQY

D gene: .
V gene: TRBV28
J gene: TRBJ1-6
CDR3 protein: ASSSGHSNSPLH

D gene: .
V gene: TRBV2
J gene: TRBJ1-6
CDR3 protein: ASRRAGDNSPLH

D gene: TRBD1
V gene: TRBV2
J gene: TRBJ1-1
CDR3 protein: ASSPRDREGMNTEAF

D gene: .
V gene: TRBV3-1/TRBV3-2
J gene: TRBJ2-5
CDR3 protein: ASKRTERETQY

D gene: TRBD1
V gene: TRBV5-1
J gene: TRBJ1-6
CDR3 protein: ASSPKGTGVSPLH

D gene: .
V gene: TRBV11-2
J gene: TRBJ2-2
CDR3 protein: ASSLDRAGELF

D gene: TRBD2
V gene: TRBV6-5
J gene: TRBJ2-7
CDR3 protein: ASSYWGGGWYEQY

D gene: TRBD1
V gene: TRBV29-1
J gene: TRBJ2-2
CDR3 protein: SGRDRSNTGELF

D gene: .
V gene: TRBV15
J gene: TRBJ2-3
CDR3 protein: ATSRDFQPTDTQY

D gene: TRBD2
V gene: TRBV27
J gene: TRBJ2-1
CDR3 protein: ASTPGGLGYPNEQF

D gene: .
V gene: TRBV7-2
J gene: TRBJ1-1
CDR3 protein: ASSNSGTSHEAF

D gene: TRBD1
V gene: TRBV28
J gene: TRBJ1-1
CDR3 protein: ASSLMGQGYAF

D gene: .
V gene: TRBV2
J gene: TRBJ2-7
CDR3 protein: ASSPDSSYEQY

D gene: .
V gene: TRBV10-3
J gene: TRBJ1-2
CDR3 protein: AISVRGEEYGYT

D gene: TRBD1
V gene: TRBV24-1
J gene: TRBJ1-5
CDR3 protein: ATSESGTGGTYSNQPQH

D gene: TRBD1
V gene: TRBV24-1
J gene: TRBJ1-4
CDR3 protein: ATSSPPGTGSEKLF

D gene: TRBD1
V gene: TRBV2
J gene: TRBJ2-2
CDR3 protein: ASRGTGTGGYTGELF

D gene: .
V gene: TRBV7-8
J gene: TRBJ2-1
CDR3 protein: ASSRLAYNEQF

D gene: TRBD2
V gene: TRBV4-3
J gene: TRBJ2-1
CDR3 protein: ASSPQGLAANEQF

D gene: .
V gene: TRBV5-1
J gene: TRBJ2-7
CDR3 protein: ASSLESSRSYEQY

D gene: .
V gene: TRBV7-9
J gene: TRBJ2-2
CDR3 protein: ASSVRGMGGELF

D gene: TRBD2
V gene: TRBV2
J gene: TRBJ2-4
CDR3 protein: ASSELAGGPFDIQY

D gene: .
V gene: TRBV6-5
J gene: TRBJ1-1
CDR3 protein: ASSYVSDTEAF

D gene: TRBD2
V gene: TRBV7-8
J gene: TRBJ2-5
CDR3 protein: ASSLGAGVETQY

D gene: .
V gene: TRBV19
J gene: TRBJ2-2
CDR3 protein: ASIDFTGELF

D gene: .
V gene: TRBV12-3/TRBV12-4
J gene: TRBJ1-2
CDR3 protein: ASSFGGVGGHH

D gene: .
V gene: TRBV7-9
J gene: TRBJ2-1
CDR3 protein: ASSLDTAQGEQF

D gene: TRBD2
V gene: TRBV3-1/TRBV3-2
J gene: TRBJ2-5
CDR3 protein: ASSQQASGQETQY

D gene: TRBD1
V gene: TRBV7-3
J gene: TRBJ2-1
CDR3 protein: ASSLEGAPYNEQF

D gene: .
V gene: TRBV18
J gene: TRBJ1-6
CDR3 protein: ASSPRLQGSYNSPLH

D gene: TRBD1
V gene: TRBV6-2/TRBV6-3
J gene: TRBJ2-2
CDR3 protein: ASSRDRGLDTGELF

D gene: .
V gene: TRBV6-5
J gene: TRBJ2-5
CDR3 protein: ASTSPPSGQETQY

D gene: .
V gene: TRBV2
J gene: TRBJ2-7
CDR3 protein: ASRADSHRYEQY

D gene: TRBD1
V gene: TRBV5-1
J gene: TRBJ2-1
CDR3 protein: ASRDRPGDEQF

D gene: .
V gene: TRBV29-1
J gene: TRBJ1-2
CDR3 protein: SVEDARPPREAYT

D gene: .
V gene: TRBV6-6
J gene: TRBJ1-2
CDR3 protein: ASSSSGAGLRYT

D gene: TRBD1
V gene: TRBV28
J gene: TRBJ1-1
CDR3 protein: ATKTGGRGTEAF

D gene: TRBD1
V gene: TRBV12-5
J gene: TRBJ2-7
CDR3 protein: ASGLGAGTEYEQY

D gene: TRBD2
V gene: TRBV9
J gene: TRBJ2-3
CDR3 protein: ASSPGGGGRADTQY

D gene: TRBD2
V gene: TRBV9
J gene: TRBJ2-1
CDR3 protein: ASSVESSGSNEQF

D gene: TRBD2
V gene: TRBV30
J gene: TRBJ2-3
CDR3 protein: ACPTQLAGAQY

D gene: TRBD1
V gene: TRBV9
J gene: TRBJ1-5
CDR3 protein: ASSVGQGTNQPQH

D gene: TRBD1
V gene: TRBV7-9
J gene: TRBJ2-2
CDR3 protein: ASSLATGTGPGGELF

D gene: .
V gene: TRBV7-9
J gene: TRBJ1-2
CDR3 protein: ASSLDRGGYT

D gene: TRBD2
V gene: TRBV10-2
J gene: TRBJ2-1
CDR3 protein: ASSSRAGGVGEQF

D gene: .
V gene: TRBV12-3/TRBV12-4
J gene: TRBJ2-3
CDR3 protein: ASSRTYTQY

D gene: TRBD2
V gene: TRBV29-1
J gene: TRBJ2-3
CDR3 protein: SVSGRGSGTDTQY